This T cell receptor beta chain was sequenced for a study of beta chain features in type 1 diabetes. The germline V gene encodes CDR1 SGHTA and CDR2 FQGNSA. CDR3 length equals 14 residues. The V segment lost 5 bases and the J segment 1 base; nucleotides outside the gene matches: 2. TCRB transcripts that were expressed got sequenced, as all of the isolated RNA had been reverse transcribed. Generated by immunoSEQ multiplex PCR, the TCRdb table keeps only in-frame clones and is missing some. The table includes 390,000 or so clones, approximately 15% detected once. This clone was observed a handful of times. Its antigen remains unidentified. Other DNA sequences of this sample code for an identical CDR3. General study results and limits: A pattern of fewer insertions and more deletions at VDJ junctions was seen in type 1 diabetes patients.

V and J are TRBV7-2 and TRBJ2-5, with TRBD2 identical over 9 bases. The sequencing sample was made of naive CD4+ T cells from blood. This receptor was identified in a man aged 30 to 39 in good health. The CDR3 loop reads CASSLSGSQETQYF. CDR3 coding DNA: TGTGCCAGCAGCCTTAGCGGGAGCCAAGAGACCCAGTACTTC.